This paragraph reports one T cell receptor beta chain. The data were obtained in a study of blood T cell repertoires in COVID-19. Trimming cost V 2 bases and J 9 bases; bases outside gene matches: 6. CDR3 size: 16 residues. From germline, CDR1 is WNHNN and CDR2 SYGVQD (reference sequence). As originally analysed: Nucleated cell number was recorded as an estimate derived from reference gene primer amplification. Clones were read by immunoSEQ multiplex PCR, and TCRdb kept only the in-frame ones, dropping some. V and J calls plus clone size are reproduced from that table; the DNA served to infer D and trimming. The sample has 200,000 to 250,000 clones; 65% to 85% are singletons.

The sequence derives from a woman in her thirties who had recovered from COVID-19. The gene calls are TRBV10-1 and TRBJ2-2, with 13 bases that match TRBD2. The sequenced material came from peripheral blood. CDR3 nucleotides: TGCGCCAGCAGTGAGGGACTAGCGGGAGTAGCCCGGGAGCTGTTTTTT. As protein: CASSEGLAGVARELFF.